This T cell receptor beta chain was identified during a study of blood T cell repertoires in COVID-19. Generated by immunoSEQ multiplex PCR, the TCRdb table keeps only in-frame clones and is missing some. In the table there are fewer than 250,000 clones, around 87% of which are singletons. Looked up from germline, CDR1 is SGHDT and CDR2 is YYEEEE. The CDR3 consists of 16 residues. The trim removed 4 bases at V and 4 bases at J, leaving 10 bases unmatched. The specimen sequenced was peripheral blood. V gene TRBV5-6 combines with J gene TRBJ1-2; 10 nucleotides align to TRBD1. This receptor was taken from a man in his sixties with acute or convalescent COVID-19. The CDR3 DNA sequence: TGTGCCAGCAGCCCCAGGGACAGGGGCCGGGGCTATGGCTACACCTTC. Protein: CASSPRDRGRGYGYTF.